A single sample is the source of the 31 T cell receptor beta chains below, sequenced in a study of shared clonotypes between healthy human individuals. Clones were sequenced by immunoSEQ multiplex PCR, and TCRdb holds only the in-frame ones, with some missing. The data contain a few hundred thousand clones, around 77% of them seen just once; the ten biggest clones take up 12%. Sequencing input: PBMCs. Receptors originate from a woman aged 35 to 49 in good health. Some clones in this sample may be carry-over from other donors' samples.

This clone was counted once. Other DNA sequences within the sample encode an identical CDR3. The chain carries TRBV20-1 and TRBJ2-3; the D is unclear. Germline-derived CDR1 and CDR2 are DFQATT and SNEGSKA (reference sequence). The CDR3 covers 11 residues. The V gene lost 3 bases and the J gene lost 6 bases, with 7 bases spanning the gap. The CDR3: CSASLIDTQYF. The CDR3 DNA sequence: TGCAGTGCTAGTTTGATCGATACGCAGTATTTT.

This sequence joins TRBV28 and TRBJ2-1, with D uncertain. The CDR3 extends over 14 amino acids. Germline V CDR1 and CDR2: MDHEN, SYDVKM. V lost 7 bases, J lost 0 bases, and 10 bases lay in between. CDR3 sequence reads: CASKTPSSYNEQFF. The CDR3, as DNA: TGTGCCAGCAAAACCCCTAGCTCCTACAATGAGCAGTTCTTC.

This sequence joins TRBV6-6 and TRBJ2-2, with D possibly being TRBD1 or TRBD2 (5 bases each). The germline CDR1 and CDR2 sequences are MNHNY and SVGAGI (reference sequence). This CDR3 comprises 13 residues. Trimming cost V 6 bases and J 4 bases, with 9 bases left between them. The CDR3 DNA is TGTGCCAGCAGAGAGGGGAGCACCGGGGAGCTGTTTTTT. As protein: CASREGSTGELFF.

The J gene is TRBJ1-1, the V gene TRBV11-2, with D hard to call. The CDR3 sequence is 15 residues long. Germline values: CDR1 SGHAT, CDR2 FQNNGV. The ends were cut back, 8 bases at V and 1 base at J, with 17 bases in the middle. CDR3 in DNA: TGTGCCAGCGGAGGACCGTGGGTGGGGAACACTGAAGCTTTCTTT. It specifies CASGGPWVGNTEAFF.

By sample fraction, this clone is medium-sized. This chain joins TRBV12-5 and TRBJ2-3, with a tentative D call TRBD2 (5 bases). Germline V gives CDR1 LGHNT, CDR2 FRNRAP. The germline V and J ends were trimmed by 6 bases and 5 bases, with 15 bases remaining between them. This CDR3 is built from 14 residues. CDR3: CASGLGGQGDTQYF. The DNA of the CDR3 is TGTGCTAGTGGCCTGGGCGGGCAAGGAGATACGCAGTATTTT.

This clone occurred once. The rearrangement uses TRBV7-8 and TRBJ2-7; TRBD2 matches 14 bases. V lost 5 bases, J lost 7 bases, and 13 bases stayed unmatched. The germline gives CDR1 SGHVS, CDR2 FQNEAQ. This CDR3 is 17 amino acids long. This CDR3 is CASSPGLAGGRWKEQYF. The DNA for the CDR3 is TGTGCCAGCAGCCCAGGACTAGCGGGAGGCCGGTGGAAGGAGCAGTACTTC.

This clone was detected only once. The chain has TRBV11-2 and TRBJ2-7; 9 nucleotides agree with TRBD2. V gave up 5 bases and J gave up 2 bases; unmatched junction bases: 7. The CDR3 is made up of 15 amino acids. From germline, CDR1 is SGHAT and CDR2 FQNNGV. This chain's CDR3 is CASSPQAGGTYEQYF. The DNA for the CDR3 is TGTGCCAGCAGCCCTCAAGCGGGAGGTACCTACGAGCAGTACTTC.

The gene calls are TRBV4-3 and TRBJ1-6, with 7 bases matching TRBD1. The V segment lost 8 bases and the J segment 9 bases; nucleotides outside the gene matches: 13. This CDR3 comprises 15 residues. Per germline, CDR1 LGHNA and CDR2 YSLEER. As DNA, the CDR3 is TGCGCCAGCGGCCGGGACAGAACTCCCAGTTCACCCCTCCACTTT. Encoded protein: CASGRDRTPSSPLHF.

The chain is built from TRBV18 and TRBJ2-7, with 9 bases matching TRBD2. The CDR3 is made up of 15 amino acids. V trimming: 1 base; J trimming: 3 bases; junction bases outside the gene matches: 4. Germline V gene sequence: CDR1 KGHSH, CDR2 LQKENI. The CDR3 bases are TGTGCCAGCTCACCACGTGCTAGCGGGGTCTACGAGCAGTACTTC. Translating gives CASSPRASGVYEQYF. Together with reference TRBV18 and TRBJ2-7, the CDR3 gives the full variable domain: NAGVMQNPRHLVRRRGQEARLRCSPMKGHSHVYWYRQLPEEGLKFMVYLQKENIIDESGMPKERFSAEFPKEGPSILRIQQVVRGDSAAYFCASSPRASGVYEQYFGPGTRLTVT.

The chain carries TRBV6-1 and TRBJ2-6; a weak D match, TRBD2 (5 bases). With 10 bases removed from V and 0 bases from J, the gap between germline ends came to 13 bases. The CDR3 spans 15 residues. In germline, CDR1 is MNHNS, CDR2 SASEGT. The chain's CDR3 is CATGGYYSGANVLTF. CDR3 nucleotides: TGTGCCACCGGAGGATATTACTCTGGGGCCAACGTCCTGACTTTC.

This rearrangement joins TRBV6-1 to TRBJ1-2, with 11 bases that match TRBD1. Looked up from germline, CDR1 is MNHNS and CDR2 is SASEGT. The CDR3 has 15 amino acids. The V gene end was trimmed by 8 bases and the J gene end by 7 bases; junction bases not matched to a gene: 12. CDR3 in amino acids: CASQTPGQGAIGYTF. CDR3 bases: TGTGCCAGCCAGACACCCGGACAGGGGGCGATTGGCTACACCTTC.

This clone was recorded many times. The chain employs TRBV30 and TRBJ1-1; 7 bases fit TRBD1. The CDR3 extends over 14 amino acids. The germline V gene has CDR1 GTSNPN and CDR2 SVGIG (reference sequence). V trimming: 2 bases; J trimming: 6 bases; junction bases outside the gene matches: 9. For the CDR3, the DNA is TGTGCCTGGAGTCCCGGACAGGCGGAGGCTGAAGCTTTCTTT. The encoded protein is CAWSPGQAEAEAFF.

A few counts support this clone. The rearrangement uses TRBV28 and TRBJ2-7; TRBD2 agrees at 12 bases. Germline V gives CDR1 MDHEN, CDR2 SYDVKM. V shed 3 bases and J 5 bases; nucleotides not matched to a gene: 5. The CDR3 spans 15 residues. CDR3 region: CASSLTSGSIHEQYF. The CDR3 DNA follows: TGTGCCAGCAGTTTGACTAGCGGGAGTATCCACGAGCAGTACTTC. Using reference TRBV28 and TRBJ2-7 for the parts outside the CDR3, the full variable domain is DVKVTQSSRYLVKRTGEKVFLECVQDMDHENMFWYRQDPGLGLRLIYFSYDVKMKEKGDIPEGYSVSREKKERFSLILESASTNQTSMYLCASSLTSGSIHEQYFGPGTRLTVT.

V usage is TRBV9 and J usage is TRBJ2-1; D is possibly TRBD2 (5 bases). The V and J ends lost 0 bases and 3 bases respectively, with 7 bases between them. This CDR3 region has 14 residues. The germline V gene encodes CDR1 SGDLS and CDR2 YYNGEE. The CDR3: CASSVVTSYNEQFF. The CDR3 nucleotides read TGTGCCAGCAGCGTAGTTACTAGCTACAATGAGCAGTTCTTC. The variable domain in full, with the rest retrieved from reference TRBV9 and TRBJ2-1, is DSGVTQTPKHLITATGQRVTLRCSPRSGDLSVYWYQQSLDQGLQFLIQYYNGEERAKGNILERFSAQQFPDLHSELNLSSLELGDSALYFCASSVVTSYNEQFFGPGTRLTVL.

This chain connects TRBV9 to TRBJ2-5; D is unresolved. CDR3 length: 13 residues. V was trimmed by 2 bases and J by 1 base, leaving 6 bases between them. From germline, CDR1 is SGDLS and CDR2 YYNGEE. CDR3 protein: CASSVAAQETQYF. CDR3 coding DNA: TGTGCCAGCAGCGTGGCAGCCCAAGAGACCCAGTACTTC. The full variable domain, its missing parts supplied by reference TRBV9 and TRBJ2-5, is DSGVTQTPKHLITATGQRVTLRCSPRSGDLSVYWYQQSLDQGLQFLIQYYNGEERAKGNILERFSAQQFPDLHSELNLSSLELGDSALYFCASSVAAQETQYFGPGTRLLVL.

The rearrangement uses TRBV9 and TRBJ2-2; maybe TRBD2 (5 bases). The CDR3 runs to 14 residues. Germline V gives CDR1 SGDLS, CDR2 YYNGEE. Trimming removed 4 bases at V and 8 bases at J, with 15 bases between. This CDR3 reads CASSPEGITGELFF. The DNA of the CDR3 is TGTGCCAGCAGCCCCGAGGGAATCACTGGGGAGCTGTTTTTT.

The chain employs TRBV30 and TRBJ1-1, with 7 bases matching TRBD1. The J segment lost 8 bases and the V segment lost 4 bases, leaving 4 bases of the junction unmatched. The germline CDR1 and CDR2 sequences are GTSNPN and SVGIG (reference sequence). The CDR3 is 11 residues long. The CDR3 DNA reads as TGTGCCTGGAACGGCAGGGGGGAAGCTTTCTTT. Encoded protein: CAWNGRGEAFF. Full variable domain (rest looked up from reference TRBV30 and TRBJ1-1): SQTIHQWPATLVQPVGSPLSLECTVEGTSNPNLYWYRQAAGRGLQLLFYSVGIGQISSEVPQNLSASRPQDRQFILSSKKLLLSDSGFYLCAWNGRGEAFFGQGTRLTVV.

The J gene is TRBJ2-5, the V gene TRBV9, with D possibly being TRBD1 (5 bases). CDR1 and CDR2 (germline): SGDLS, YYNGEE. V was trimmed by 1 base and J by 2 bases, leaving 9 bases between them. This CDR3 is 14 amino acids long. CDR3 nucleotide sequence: TGTGCCAGCAGCGTACAGGCAGGGCAAGAGACCCAGTACTTC. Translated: CASSVQAGQETQYF.

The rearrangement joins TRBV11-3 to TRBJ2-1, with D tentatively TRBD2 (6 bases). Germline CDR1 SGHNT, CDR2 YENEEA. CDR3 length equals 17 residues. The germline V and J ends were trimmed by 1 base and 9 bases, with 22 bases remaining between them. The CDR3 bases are TGTGCCAGCAGCTTAGTCGGGGGAACAGGAGTCCTCGGTGAGCAGTTCTTC. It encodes CASSLVGGTGVLGEQFF.

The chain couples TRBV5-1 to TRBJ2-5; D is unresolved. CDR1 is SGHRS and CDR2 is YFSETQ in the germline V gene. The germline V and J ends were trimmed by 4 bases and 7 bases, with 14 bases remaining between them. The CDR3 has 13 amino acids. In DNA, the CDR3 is TGCGCCAGCAGCCTCGAAGGTGGTGGGACCCAGTACTTC. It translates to CASSLEGGGTQYF.

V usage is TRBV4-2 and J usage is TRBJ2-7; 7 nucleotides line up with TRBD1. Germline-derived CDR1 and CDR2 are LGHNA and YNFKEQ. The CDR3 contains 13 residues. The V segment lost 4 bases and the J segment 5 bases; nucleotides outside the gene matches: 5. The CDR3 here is CASSPGTVDEQYF. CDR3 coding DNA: TGTGCCAGCAGCCCTGGGACAGTCGACGAGCAGTACTTC.

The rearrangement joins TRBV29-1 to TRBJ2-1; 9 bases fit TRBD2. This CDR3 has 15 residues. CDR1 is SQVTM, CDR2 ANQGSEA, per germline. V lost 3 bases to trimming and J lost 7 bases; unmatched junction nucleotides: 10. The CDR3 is CSVDLKAGGRNEQFF. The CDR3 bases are TGCAGCGTTGATTTGAAGGCGGGAGGGCGAAATGAGCAGTTCTTC.

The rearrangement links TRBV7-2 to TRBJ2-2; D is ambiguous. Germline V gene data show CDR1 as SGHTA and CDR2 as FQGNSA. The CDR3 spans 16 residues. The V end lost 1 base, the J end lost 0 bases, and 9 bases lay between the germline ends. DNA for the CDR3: TGTGCCAGCAGCTTAGTGGCCCTAGCGAACACCGGGGAGCTGTTTTTT. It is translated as CASSLVALANTGELFF.

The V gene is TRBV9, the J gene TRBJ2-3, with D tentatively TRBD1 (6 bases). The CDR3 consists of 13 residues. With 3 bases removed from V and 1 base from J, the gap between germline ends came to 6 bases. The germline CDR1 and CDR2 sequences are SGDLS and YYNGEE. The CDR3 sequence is CASSAGGTDTQYF. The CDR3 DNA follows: TGTGCCAGCAGCGCAGGGGGCACAGATACGCAGTATTTT.

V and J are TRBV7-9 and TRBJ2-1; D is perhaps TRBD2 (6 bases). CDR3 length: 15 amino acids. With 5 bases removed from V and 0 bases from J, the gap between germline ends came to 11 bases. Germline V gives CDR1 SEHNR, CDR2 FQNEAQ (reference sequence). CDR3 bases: TGTGCCAGCAGCCGAGGAGGGCCCTCCTACAATGAGCAGTTCTTC. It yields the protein CASSRGGPSYNEQFF.

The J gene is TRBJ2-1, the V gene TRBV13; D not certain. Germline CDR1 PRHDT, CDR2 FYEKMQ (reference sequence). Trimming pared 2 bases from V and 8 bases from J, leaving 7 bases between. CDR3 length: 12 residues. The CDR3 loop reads CASSLSGYEQFF. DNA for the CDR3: TGTGCCAGCAGCTTAAGTGGTTATGAGCAGTTCTTC.

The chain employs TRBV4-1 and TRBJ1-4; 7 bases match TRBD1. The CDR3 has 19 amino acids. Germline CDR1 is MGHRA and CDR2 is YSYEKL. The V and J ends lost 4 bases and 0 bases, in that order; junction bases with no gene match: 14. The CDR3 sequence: CASSRSGTRGTATNEKLFF. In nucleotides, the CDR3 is TGCGCCAGCAGCCGATCCGGGACAAGGGGGACAGCAACTAATGAAAAACTGTTTTTT.

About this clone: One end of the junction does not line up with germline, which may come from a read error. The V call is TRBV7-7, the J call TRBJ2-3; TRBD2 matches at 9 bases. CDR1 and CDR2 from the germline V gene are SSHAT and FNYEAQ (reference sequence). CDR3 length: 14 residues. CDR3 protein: CASSRTSVGDTQYF. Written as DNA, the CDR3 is TGTGCTAGCAGTCGGACTAGCGTAGGAGATACGCAGTATTTT. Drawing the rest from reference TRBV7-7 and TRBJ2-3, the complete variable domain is GAGVSQSPRYKVTKRGQDVTLRCDPISSHATLYWYQQALGQGPEFLTYFNYEAQPDKSGLPSDRFSAERPEGSISTLTIQRTEQRDSAMYRCASSRTSVGDTQYFGPGTRLTVL.

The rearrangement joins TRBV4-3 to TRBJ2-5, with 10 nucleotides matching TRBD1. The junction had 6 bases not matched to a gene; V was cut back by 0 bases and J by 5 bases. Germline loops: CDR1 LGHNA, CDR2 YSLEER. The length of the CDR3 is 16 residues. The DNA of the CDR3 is TGCGCCAGCAGCCAAGATCCGACAGGGGGCTTGGAGACCCAGTACTTC. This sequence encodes CASSQDPTGGLETQYF.

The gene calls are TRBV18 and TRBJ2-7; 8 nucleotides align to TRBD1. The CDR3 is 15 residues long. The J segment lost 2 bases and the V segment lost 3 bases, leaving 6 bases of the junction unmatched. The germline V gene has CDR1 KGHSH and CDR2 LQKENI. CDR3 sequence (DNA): TGTGCCAGCTCACCCCAGGGGGCCTCTACCTACGAGCAGTACTTC. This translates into CASSPQGASTYEQYF. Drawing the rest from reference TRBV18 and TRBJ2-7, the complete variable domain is NAGVMQNPRHLVRRRGQEARLRCSPMKGHSHVYWYRQLPEEGLKFMVYLQKENIIDESGMPKERFSAEFPKEGPSILRIQQVVRGDSAAYFCASSPQGASTYEQYFGPGTRLTVT.

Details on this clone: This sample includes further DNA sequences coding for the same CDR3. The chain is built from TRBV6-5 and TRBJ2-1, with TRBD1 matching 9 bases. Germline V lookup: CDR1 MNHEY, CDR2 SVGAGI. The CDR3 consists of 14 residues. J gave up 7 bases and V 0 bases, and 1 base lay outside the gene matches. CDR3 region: CASSYSGQGNEQFF. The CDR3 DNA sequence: TGTGCCAGCAGTTACTCGGGACAGGGAAATGAGCAGTTCTTC.